Below, 3 T cell receptor beta chains from the same sample are listed, as sequenced in a study of blood T cells in healthy people across ages. Using a J-beta primer mix together with a sample-barcoded 5' primer, a second PCR was run for 7 to 11 cycles. TCRdb fed the 5' RACE reads into MiXCR, producing one record per CDR3 protein. The sample lists hundreds of thousands of distinct CDR3 sequences, 58% occurring once. The sample was blood. The receptors originated from a man aged 60 to 69 in good health.

The chain combines TRBV5-1 with TRBJ2-3; D ambiguous. Trimming stripped 0 bases from V and 2 bases from J, with 10 bases between. Germline assignment: CDR1 SGHRS and CDR2 YFSETQ. The CDR3 totals 15 residues. The CDR3 protein is CASSLDRVHTDTQYF. In DNA, the CDR3 is TGCGCCAGCAGCTTGGACAGAGTCCACACAGATACGCAGTATTTT.

A few counts support this clonotype. The V gene is TRBV7-6, the J gene TRBJ1-2; 7 bases are a match to TRBD1. With V trimmed by 10 bases and J by 0 bases, 11 bases remained unmatched. The CDR3 consists of 15 residues. In germline, CDR1 is SGHVS, CDR2 FNYEAQ. For the CDR3, the DNA is TGTGCCACCACCCCTCCCACAGGGGCTAACTATGGCTACACCTTC. It yields the protein CATTPPTGANYGYTF. The variable domain in full, with the rest retrieved from reference TRBV7-6 and TRBJ1-2, is GAGVSQSPRYKVTKRGQDVALRCDPISGHVSLYWYRQALGQGPEFLTYFNYEAQQDKSGLPNDRFSAERPEGSISTLTIQRTEQRDSAMYRCATTPPTGANYGYTFGSGTRLTVV.

The sample holds a few counts of this clonotype. V and J are TRBV2 and TRBJ2-5, with TRBD1 matching over 8 bases. The germline V gene encodes CDR1 SNHLY and CDR2 FYNNEI. J lost 5 bases, V lost 8 bases, and 7 bases had no gene match. The CDR3 is 13 amino acids. For the CDR3, the DNA is TGTGCCAGCGAAAGGAACAGGGGGGAGACCCAGTACTTC. Protein: CASERNRGETQYF.